The 8 T cell receptor beta chains reported below all come from one sample, sequenced in a study of beta chain features in type 1 diabetes. Findings and limits, study-wide: All four CD4+ subsets from Type 1 diabetes patients carried moderately but significantly shorter TCRB CDR3s.

Every isolated RNA sample was fully reverse transcribed, so sequencing captured expressed TCRB transcripts. Profiled with immunoSEQ multiplex PCR; TCRdb holds only in-frame clones, not every one. Seen here are 500,000 to 850,000 clones, roughly 13% observed once, and the top ten hold roughly 0.04%. For these receptors, no antigen is known. Sequenced: naive CD4+ T cells from blood. All receptors come from a man aged 18 to 35 with type 1 diabetes.

The genes are TRBV5-1 and TRBJ2-7, with TRBD1 matching 7 bases. Germline CDR1 and CDR2: SGHRS and YFSETQ. The junction had 2 bases not matched to a gene; V was cut back by 2 bases and J by 3 bases. This CDR3 has 13 amino acids. CDR3 coding DNA: TGCGCCAGCAGCTTTGACAGGGACTACGAGCAGTACTTC. It codes for CASSFDRDYEQYF. The entire variable domain, with the rest obtained from reference TRBV5-1 and TRBJ2-7, is as follows: KAGVTQTPRYLIKTRGQQVTLSCSPISGHRSVSWYQQTPGQGLQFLFEYFSETQRNKGNFPGRFSGRQFSNSRSEMNVSTLELGDSALYLCASSFDRDYEQYFGPGTRLTVT.

The CDR3 nucleotides read TGTGCCAGCAGCGTAGTAGGCAGCCCCGGGGCCAACGTCCTGACTTTC. Its translation is CASSVVGSPGANVLTF. This chain links TRBV9 with TRBJ2-6; no reliable D call. This CDR3 has 16 residues. V was cut by 0 bases and J by 4 bases, with 11 bases left in between. Germline V gene lookup returns CDR1 SGDLS and CDR2 YYNGEE.

This clone was seen a few times. The genes are TRBV30 and TRBJ2-7; D is uncertain. Germline V lookup: CDR1 GTSNPN, CDR2 SVGIG (reference sequence). This CDR3 comprises 11 residues. Trimming shortened V by 2 bases and J by 3 bases, and 5 bases separated the two germline ends. Here the CDR3 reads CAWSTYYEQYF. The CDR3 bases are TGTGCCTGGAGTACCTACTACGAGCAGTACTTC.

J is TRBJ1-5 and V is TRBV18; maybe TRBD1 (6 bases). Germline V lookup: CDR1 KGHSH, CDR2 LQKENI. The length of the CDR3 is 15 residues. The V gene lost 3 bases and the J gene lost 3 bases, with 12 bases spanning the gap. CDR3 in amino acids: CASSPRGQNNQPQHF. CDR3 coding DNA: TGTGCCAGCTCACCTCGAGGACAGAACAATCAGCCCCAGCATTTT.

The CDR3 DNA reads TGTGCCAGCAGCTTAACAGGCCCCAGAAGCACAGATACGCAGTATTTT. This sequence encodes CASSLTGPRSTDTQYF. The rearrangement joins TRBV5-4 to TRBJ2-3; D possibly corresponds to TRBD1 (5 bases). With 2 bases removed from V and 0 bases from J, the gap between germline ends came to 13 bases. Germline loops: CDR1 SGHNT, CDR2 YYREEE (reference sequence). This CDR3 is built from 16 residues.

This clone was seen only a few times. The CDR3 is CASSLDLGAAQPQHF. For the CDR3, the DNA is TGCGCCAGCAGCTTGGATCTGGGGGCCGCGCAGCCCCAGCATTTT. The rearrangement uses TRBV5-1 and TRBJ1-5; TRBD1 is a possible D gene (6 bases). V lost 0 bases and J 7 bases, leaving 14 bases between the germline ends. CDR3 length: 15 residues. Germline V CDR1 and CDR2: SGHRS, YFSETQ.

V usage is TRBV7-9 and J usage is TRBJ2-7, with 8 bases fitting TRBD2. CDR1 is SEHNR and CDR2 is FQNEAQ in the germline V gene (reference sequence). Trimming took 6 bases from V and 5 from J; bases not matched to a gene: 9. The CDR3 is made up of 14 amino acids. Written as DNA, the CDR3 is TGTGCCAGCAGTCCCCCAGGGACTAGAGACGAGCAGTACTTC. It translates to CASSPPGTRDEQYF.

The chain combines TRBV4-3 with TRBJ2-3, with TRBD1 identical over 7 bases. The CDR3 is 15 amino acids. Germline CDR1 LGHNA, CDR2 YSLEER. The junction had 7 bases not matched to a gene; V was cut back by 5 bases and J by 2 bases. The CDR3 coding sequence is TGCGCCAGCAGCTACGGACAGGATTACACAGATACGCAGTATTTT. This gives the protein CASSYGQDYTDTQYF.